This T cell receptor (beta chain) was identified during a study of shared clonotypes between healthy human individuals. The study, taken as a whole, reports: Naive subsets, compared against memory subsets, generally had larger estimated richness values. Enrolling few donors narrowed the genetic and exposure-history diversity that was represented. Non-shared clonotypes had lower generation probabilities than those shared by all four donors.

The assay used deep level. Method: immunoSEQ multiplex PCR; TCRdb's copy keeps in-frame clones and lacks some. The sample comprises about 1.9 million clones, just under 95% of which are singletons, and approximately 1.6% rests with the top ten. Details on this clone: The antigen is not known.

CD45RO-negative, CCR7-selected cells formed the naive CD8 fraction, which excluded terminally differentiated effector memory CD45RA+ cells. Per the germline V gene, CDR1 is LNHNV and CDR2 is YYDKDF (reference sequence). Trimming left V 8 bases short and J 1 base short, with 13 bases between. There are 14 residues in the CDR3. The chain is built from TRBV15 and TRBJ2-3; the D gene is possibly TRBD1 (5 bases). The receptor's source is a man aged 18 to 30 in good health. Some clones in this sample may be carry-over from other donors' samples. Sequencing was carried out using naive CD8+ T cells from PBMCs. CDR3 DNA: TGTGCCACCGGCCCCAGACAGCGCACAGATACGCAGTATTTT. Translation: CATGPRQRTDTQYF.